The 31 T cell receptor beta chains below were found in one sample sequenced in a study of early stage breast cancer tumors. Generated by immunoSEQ multiplex PCR, the TCRdb table keeps only in-frame clones and is missing some. The data hold tens of thousands of clones, with over 80% observed a single time. Sequencing was carried out using blood. These receptors were obtained from a person aged 65 to 85 with breast cancer.

The chain employs TRBV6-5 and TRBJ2-7; D perhaps matches TRBD2 (5 bases). CDR3 length equals 14 residues. V lost 6 bases to trimming and J lost 0 bases, with 12 bases between them. Germline CDR1 and CDR2: MNHEY and SVGAGI. CDR3 loop: CASSNAGISYEQYF. CDR3 DNA: TGTGCCAGCAGCAACGCCGGGATCTCCTACGAGCAGTACTTC.

This rearrangement joins TRBV20-1 to TRBJ2-3; D is unclear. The V end lost 1 base, the J end lost 6 bases, and 5 bases lay between the germline ends. Germline-derived CDR1 and CDR2 are DFQATT and SNEGSKA (reference sequence). The CDR3 covers 11 residues. The CDR3 loop is CSARGGDTQYF. CDR3 coding DNA: TGCAGTGCTAGAGGTGGCGATACGCAGTATTTT.

The chain recombines TRBV6-6 with TRBJ2-7, with a weak D call TRBD1 (5 bases). This CDR3 has 15 residues. Trimming took off 4 bases at V and 2 bases at J, with 15 bases between the two ends. Germline values: CDR1 MNHNY, CDR2 SVGAGI (reference sequence). This chain's CDR3 is CASSSPNTGAYEQYF. The CDR3, as DNA: TGTGCCAGCAGTTCCCCGAATACAGGCGCCTACGAGCAGTACTTC.

The chain recombines TRBV18 with TRBJ1-3; no firm D call. Deletions cut 6 bases from V and 8 bases from J, with 23 bases between. Germline V gene data show CDR1 as KGHSH and CDR2 as LQKENI. The CDR3 extends over 16 amino acids. The DNA of the CDR3 is TGTGCCAGCTCCTATCCGGGAGCCCCAAATGGTGACACCATATATTTT. Its protein product is CASSYPGAPNGDTIYF.

The chain couples TRBV20-1 to TRBJ1-1; D is uncertain. V was shortened by 5 bases and J by 4 bases, with 5 bases between the two germline ends. CDR1 DFQATT and CDR2 SNEGSKA come from the germline V gene (reference sequence). This CDR3 region has 10 residues. CDR3 sequence reads: CSAPLTEAFF. The CDR3 DNA sequence: TGCAGTGCTCCTCTCACTGAAGCTTTCTTT.

This chain joins TRBV10-3 and TRBJ2-6; D unresolved. CDR1 and CDR2 from the germline V gene are ENHRY and SYGVKD. This CDR3 spans 15 amino acids. V lost 0 bases, J lost 2 bases, and 5 bases lay in between. The CDR3 DNA follows: TGTGCCATCAGTGAGTCCTTTCCTGGGGCCAACGTCCTGACTTTC. Amino acid sequence: CAISESFPGANVLTF.

This clone has more than one count but fewer than ten. V usage is TRBV16 and J usage is TRBJ1-2; no clear D. The CDR3 spans 11 residues. Germline V CDR1 and CDR2: KGHSY, FQNENV. V lost 2 bases and J lost 5, with 3 bases in between. The CDR3 loop reads CASSQLYGYTF. CDR3 DNA sequence: TGTGCCAGCAGCCAACTGTATGGCTACACCTTC.

The chain employs TRBV27 and TRBJ1-2, with TRBD1 identical over 10 bases. The V gene's germline CDR1 is MNHEY and CDR2 SMNVEV (reference sequence). There are 19 residues in the CDR3. Trimming at V came to 2 bases and at J to 4 bases, leaving 16 bases not matched to a gene. The CDR3 coding sequence is TGTGCCAGCAGTTTAAGTAGTAGAGGACAGGGGGGTGTAGGCTATGGCTACACCTTC. Amino acid sequence: CASSLSSRGQGGVGYGYTF.

As DNA, the CDR3 is TGTGCCAGCAGTTACTCGGCCTTTCGATACACTGAAGCTTTCTTT. Translating gives CASSYSAFRYTEAFF. The chain carries TRBV6-5 and TRBJ1-1; D not certain. The CDR3 is 15 amino acids. CDR1 and CDR2 (germline): MNHEY, SVGAGI. V lost 0 bases to trimming and J lost 3 bases, with 11 bases between them.

The rearrangement uses TRBV18 and TRBJ2-2; 10 bases align to TRBD2. The V segment lost 3 bases and the J segment 4 bases; nucleotides outside the gene matches: 5. This CDR3 has 16 amino acids. The germline V gene encodes CDR1 KGHSH and CDR2 LQKENI. CDR3 sequence reads: CASSPIASGSTGELFF. In DNA form, the CDR3 reads TGTGCCAGCTCACCGATAGCTAGCGGGAGCACCGGGGAGCTGTTTTTT.

The rearrangement links TRBV30 to TRBJ2-7; 7 bases agree with TRBD1. CDR1 and CDR2 from the germline V gene are GTSNPN and SVGIG (reference sequence). Trimming removed 5 bases from V and 3 bases from J; junction bases left unmatched: 7. This CDR3 comprises 13 residues. CDR3 sequence: CAWRMGQSYEQYF. The DNA for the CDR3 is TGTGCCTGGCGTATGGGACAGAGCTACGAGCAGTACTTC.

The chain carries TRBV6-5 and TRBJ2-7, with no clear D. The CDR3 is made up of 13 amino acids. Trimming cost V 7 bases and J 1 base, with 11 bases left between them. Germline CDR1 reads MNHEY; CDR2 reads SVGAGI. DNA for the CDR3: TGTGCCAGCAACAGCCCGTCGTCCTACGAGCAGTACTTC. It yields the protein CASNSPSSYEQYF.

This chain joins TRBV5-1 and TRBJ2-2, with 8 bases that match TRBD2. The CDR3 has 17 residues. The germline gives CDR1 SGHRS, CDR2 YFSETQ. V shed 1 base and J 10 bases; nucleotides not matched to a gene: 15. CDR3 residues: CASSLPPAGGPAQELFF. The CDR3 nucleotides read TGCGCCAGCAGCTTGCCTCCGGCGGGAGGACCTGCCCAGGAGCTGTTTTTT.

In this sample, this clone turned up a few times. Other DNA sequences of this sample code for an identical CDR3. The chain carries TRBV30 and TRBJ1-5; possibly TRBD1 for D (6 bases). CDR1 is GTSNPN, CDR2 SVGIG, per germline (reference sequence). The ends were cut back, 2 bases at V and 2 bases at J, with 7 bases in the middle. There are 13 residues in the CDR3. The CDR3 spells CAWSPGGNQPQHF. The CDR3, as DNA: TGTGCCTGGAGTCCAGGGGGCAATCAGCCCCAGCATTTT.

The chain carries TRBV21-1 and TRBJ2-7; the listed D gene, TRBD2, was not tested against the DNA. TRBV21-1 is flagged as a pseudogene. The CDR3 extends over 12 amino acids. CDR3 sequence (DNA): TGTGCCAGCAACGGACTAGCGCACGAGCAGTACTTC. Its translation is CASNGLAHEQYF.

V gene TRBV30 combines with J gene TRBJ2-3, with D perhaps TRBD1 (5 bases). V gave up 2 bases and J gave up 0 bases, with 12 bases separating them. This CDR3 contains 15 residues. The germline V gene encodes CDR1 GTSNPN and CDR2 SVGIG (reference sequence). CDR3: CAWSNRYGSTDTQYF. In DNA, the CDR3 is TGTGCCTGGAGTAACAGGTACGGGAGCACAGATACGCAGTATTTT.

V and J are TRBV5-1 and TRBJ1-1; tentative D call: TRBD1 (6 bases). CDR1 and CDR2 from the germline V gene are SGHRS and YFSETQ. CDR3 length equals 15 residues. Trimming shortened V by 4 bases and J by 4 bases, and 17 bases separated the two germline ends. The CDR3, as DNA: TGCGCCAGCAGCCCCCACAGGGACCGAGGCACTGAAGCTTTCTTT. Protein product: CASSPHRDRGTEAFF. Full variable domain (rest looked up from reference TRBV5-1 and TRBJ1-1): KAGVTQTPRYLIKTRGQQVTLSCSPISGHRSVSWYQQTPGQGLQFLFEYFSETQRNKGNFPGRFSGRQFSNSRSEMNVSTLELGDSALYLCASSPHRDRGTEAFFGQGTRLTVV.

The J gene is TRBJ2-2, the V gene TRBV11-3; 10 nucleotides line up with TRBD1. V was pared by 5 bases and J by 6 bases, with 3 bases of the junction left unmatched. The CDR3 runs to 14 residues. Germline V gene sequence: CDR1 SGHNT, CDR2 YENEEA. The CDR3 here is CASSQTGGSGELFF. In DNA form, the CDR3 reads TGTGCCAGCAGCCAGACAGGGGGCTCCGGGGAGCTGTTTTTT.

The rearrangement links TRBV10-1 to TRBJ2-1; 9 nucleotides agree with TRBD2. V lost 7 bases and J lost 9; bases outside the gene matches: 10. From germline, CDR1 is WNHNN and CDR2 SYGVQD (reference sequence). This CDR3 spans 14 amino acids. The CDR3 sequence: CASNSGGGASEQFF. The CDR3 DNA follows: TGCGCCAGCAACAGCGGCGGGGGGGCTAGTGAGCAGTTCTTC.

Only a few counts were recorded for this clone. The V call is TRBV9, the J call TRBJ1-2; D unclear. V lost 5 bases to trimming and J lost 8 bases, with 22 bases between them. CDR3 length: 15 amino acids. Germline values: CDR1 SGDLS, CDR2 YYNGEE. The CDR3 region has the DNA TGTGCCAGCAGTCCCCGGACTGAAACGGAGCGGGGCTACACCTTC. It is translated as CASSPRTETERGYTF. The variable domain in full, with the rest retrieved from reference TRBV9 and TRBJ1-2, is DSGVTQTPKHLITATGQRVTLRCSPRSGDLSVYWYQQSLDQGLQFLIQYYNGEERAKGNILERFSAQQFPDLHSELNLSSLELGDSALYFCASSPRTETERGYTFGSGTRLTVV.

The chain is built from TRBV28 and TRBJ2-7, with 8 bases that match TRBD2. V lost 7 bases to trimming and J lost 4 bases; unmatched junction nucleotides: 6. CDR1 MDHEN and CDR2 SYDVKM come from the germline V gene. The CDR3 is 13 residues long. CDR3 protein: CASIRGGGYEQYF. Here the CDR3 DNA reads TGTGCCAGCATTCGGGGGGGTGGATACGAGCAGTACTTC. The full variable domain, with the rest looked up from reference TRBV28 and TRBJ2-7, is DVKVTQSSRYLVKRTGEKVFLECVQDMDHENMFWYRQDPGLGLRLIYFSYDVKMKEKGDIPEGYSVSREKKERFSLILESASTNQTSMYLCASIRGGGYEQYFGPGTRLTVT.

The CDR3 spells CAISDGLAGETGELFF. The CDR3 DNA sequence: TGTGCCATCAGTGACGGGCTAGCGGGAGAGACCGGGGAGCTGTTTTTT. The chain links TRBV10-3 to TRBJ2-2, with 10 bases that match TRBD2. The CDR3 is made up of 16 amino acids. Trimming took 3 bases from V and 5 from J; bases not matched to a gene: 6. Germline CDR1 ENHRY, CDR2 SYGVKD.

The V call is TRBV25-1, the J call TRBJ2-2, with 13 nucleotides matching TRBD2. This CDR3 comprises 16 residues. V gave up 7 bases and J gave up 5 bases; unmatched junction bases: 7. Germline CDR1 reads MGHDK; CDR2 reads SYGVNS. CDR3 nucleotides: TGTGCCAGCACCGCCGGGACTAGCGGGAAGACCGGGGAGCTGTTTTTT. Amino acid sequence: CASTAGTSGKTGELFF.

The chain has TRBV30 and TRBJ2-2; D is unclear. V was shortened by 3 bases and J by 4 bases, with 9 bases between the two germline ends. Per the germline V gene, CDR1 is GTSNPN and CDR2 is SVGIG (reference sequence). The CDR3 covers 13 residues. CDR3 coding DNA: TGTGCCTGGAGACGGCTAGGCACCGGGGAGCTGTTTTTT. Encoded protein: CAWRRLGTGELFF.

This clone was recorded only once. The V and J genes are TRBV5-4 and TRBJ1-3; D may be TRBD1 (5 bases). CDR1 and CDR2 (germline): SGHNT, YYREEE (reference sequence). The CDR3 is made up of 15 amino acids. Trimming took 4 bases from V and 0 from J, leaving 11 bases between them. CDR3 nucleotide sequence: TGTGCCAGCAGCAGGGACTTTTACTCTGGAAACACCATATATTTT. As protein: CASSRDFYSGNTIYF.

This chain links TRBV5-4 with TRBJ2-3, with 9 bases aligning to TRBD2. With V trimmed by 4 bases and J by 0 bases, 6 bases remained unmatched. Germline lookup yields CDR1 SGHNT and CDR2 YYREEE (reference sequence). The CDR3 spans 16 residues. The DNA of the CDR3 is TGTGCCAGCAGCCCCGCCCTAGCGGGGAGCACAGATACGCAGTATTTT. Translation: CASSPALAGSTDTQYF.

This chain connects TRBV7-3 to TRBJ2-5; D is unresolved. The CDR3 is 15 residues long. CDR1 and CDR2 from the germline V gene are SGHTA and FQGTGA. The V gene lost 5 bases and the J gene lost 5 bases, with 18 bases spanning the gap. This CDR3 reads CASSPYPTPPETQYF. DNA for the CDR3: TGTGCCAGCAGCCCCTACCCGACTCCCCCGGAGACCCAGTACTTC.

The genes are TRBV10-3 and TRBJ2-7; D is unclear. The V gene's germline CDR1 is ENHRY and CDR2 SYGVKD. This CDR3 region has 12 residues. With 0 bases removed from V and 10 bases from J, the gap between germline ends came to 10 bases. CDR3 nucleotides: TGTGCCATCAGTGAGTCGGCAGGTATACAGTACTTC. Its translation is CAISESAGIQYF.

The V call is TRBV19, the J call TRBJ1-6; D is ambiguous. V dropped 3 bases and J dropped 10 bases, with 13 bases sitting between them. The CDR3 sequence is 14 residues long. CDR1 and CDR2 from the germline V gene are LNHDA and SQIVND (reference sequence). CDR3 sequence reads: CASSIVQKISPLHF. DNA of the CDR3: TGTGCCAGTAGTATTGTACAGAAGATATCACCCCTCCACTTT.

The chain is built from TRBV25-1 and TRBJ1-2; 7 bases align to TRBD1. The CDR3 extends over 15 amino acids. The V gene's germline CDR1 is MGHDK and CDR2 SYGVNS. The junction had 11 bases not matched to a gene; V was cut back by 2 bases and J by 8 bases. The CDR3 DNA is TGTGCCAGCAGTGAAGGGGTCAGGGGGTTTGTCGGCTACACCTTC. It specifies CASSEGVRGFVGYTF.

CDR3 residues: CASQYSAGTSGGFETQYF. DNA of the CDR3: TGCGCCAGCCAATACAGTGCGGGGACTAGCGGGGGCTTTGAGACCCAGTACTTC. The chain carries TRBV4-1 and TRBJ2-5; TRBD2 matches at 14 bases. The V and J ends lost 8 bases and 5 bases, in that order; junction bases with no gene match: 16. CDR1 and CDR2 (germline): MGHRA, YSYEKL. This CDR3 comprises 18 residues.